Given below is one T cell receptor beta chain in context. Profiled with immunoSEQ multiplex PCR; TCRdb holds only in-frame clones, not every one. The sample has about 130,000 clones; more than 70% are singletons. Losses at the gene ends were 7 bases for V and 3 bases for J; bases not matched to a gene: 6. The CDR3 extends over 13 amino acids. Germline values: CDR1 SQVTM, CDR2 ANQGSEA. Time point here: blood 2 weeks post-SBRT. Treatment reported: 15 Gy SBRT to primary tumor, nephrectomy 4 weeks later. The data derive from a study of radiation and T cells in renal cell carcinoma. This sequence originates from a woman aged 70-85 years with renal cell carcinoma. Specimen: blood, collected from a patient whose treatment included radiotherapy and nephrectomy. This sequence joins TRBV29-1 and TRBJ2-1; TRBD1 matches 7 bases. In DNA, the CDR3 is TGCAGCGCAGAGGGGGCGGGCTACAATGAGCAGTTCTTC. This translates into CSAEGAGYNEQFF.